The 3 T cell receptor beta chains below were found in one sample sequenced in a study of blood T cells in healthy people across ages. A sample-barcoded 5' primer and a J-beta primer mix were used in a second PCR of about 7 to 12 cycles. One entry per CDR3 protein, called by TCRdb with MiXCR from the 5' RACE reads. The top ten hold around 16% of the sample, which has hundreds of thousands of distinct CDR3 sequences, 25% to 30% seen once. Sequenced: blood. Source of these receptors: a woman of 80 years or more in good health.

Ten or more counts support this clonotype. The rearrangement uses TRBV7-8 and TRBJ2-1; 9 nucleotides agree with TRBD2. CDR1 is SGHVS and CDR2 is FQNEAQ in the germline V gene. The CDR3 is made up of 17 amino acids. The junction had 6 bases not matched to a gene; V was cut back by 2 bases and J by 1 base. This chain's CDR3 is CASSLIGGGGSYNEQFF. The DNA of the CDR3 is TGTGCCAGCAGCTTAATCGGCGGGGGGGGGTCCTACAATGAGCAGTTCTTC.

The V gene is TRBV6-1, the J gene TRBJ1-2; D unclear. Between the trimmed V and J ends, which lost 0 bases and 8 bases, there was a span of 13 bases. The CDR3 runs 14 residues. CDR1 is MNHNS and CDR2 is SASEGT in the germline V gene. CDR3 DNA: TGTGCCAGCAGTGAAGCGCTAGCGCCTGGCGGCTACACCTTC. This gives the protein CASSEALAPGGYTF.

The J gene is TRBJ2-5, the V gene TRBV2, with TRBD1 matching over 9 bases. Per germline, CDR1 SNHLY and CDR2 FYNNEI. V lost 7 bases and J lost 4; bases outside the gene matches: 10. The CDR3 is made up of 15 amino acids. CDR3 in DNA: TGTGCCAGCACCGCACGGGACAGGGTTGGAGAGACCCAGTACTTC. It yields the protein CASTARDRVGETQYF.